The T cell receptor (beta chain) described here comes from a study of blood T cells in healthy people across ages (dated by TCRdb to the mid-2010s). Background for the entire study: In model experiments, roughly one uniquely barcoded TCR beta cDNA molecule per two T cells was captured by template switching. Using deep sequencing normalized with unique cDNA molecular identifiers, the study measured how TCR beta repertoire diversity changes with age. The donors were split into four age groups: young (average around 15 years), middle-aged (39), aged (approximately 59) and long-lived (over 80). To avoid experimental bias, donors of different ages were spread randomly across the sequencing lanes. Using the same blood draw, the study looked at two additional independent replicas of 1 million unique cDNA reads for two donors, one aged 18 to 29 and the other aged 80 or older. What the research found in general, with its limitations: Estimates of total diversity from one million sequenced T cells were regarded as lower bounds and underestimates. Observed TCR beta diversity per million T cells fell roughly linearly with age, and a significant reduction was already apparent by age about 43. Since profiling was done on bulk unsorted PBMCs, naive and antigen-experienced compartments could not be conclusively compared. Compared with the aged group, the long-lived group had more naive CD4+ T cells, fewer expanded clones and increased TCR diversity, suggesting age selection. The percentage of naive T cells measured by flow cytometry correlated strongly with observed TCR beta diversity. Because donor CMV infection status was unknown, age-related changes in expanded clonotypes were potentially confounded.

Receptor amplification or capture employed 5' RACE. Instrument used: Illumina HiSeq 2500. A second PCR of about 7 to 12 cycles was run with a J-beta primer mix and a sample-barcoded 5' primer. A unique molecular identifier was introduced onto each TCR beta cDNA molecule by a template-switch 5' adaptor carrying 12 random nucleotides. Each sample yielded at least 2.5 million CDR3-containing paired-end reads. All of the RNA was converted into first-strand cDNA using the Mint cDNA synthesis kit, with a TRBC-specific oligonucleotide serving as the primer. Following uracil-DNA glycosylase treatment, all cDNA underwent a first 18-cycle PCR with the universal primers M1SS and BC2_uni_R. The paper's data handling went like this. For normalization, 1 million high-quality reads, each with a distinct molecular identifier, were randomly selected from each sample. Reads sharing molecular identifiers were discarded rather than binned into consensus sequences. MiTCR, run with a Q25 quality threshold and the strictest error-elimination algorithm, handled CDR3 identification, clonotype clustering and error correction. A nonparametric unseen species model using Euler transformation provided a lower-bound estimate of total TCR beta diversity. Using fastp trimming at Q25 and MiXCR clonotype assembly, TCRdb reanalyzed the public sequencing data and kept in-frame beta chains. One record per CDR3 amino acid sequence lists the most common genes and DNA. The V and J calls and clone size come from TCRdb's table, not from the authors' own analysis. Recorded for this sample are about 1.7 million distinct CDR3 sequences; roughly 27% of them occurred a single time. In total, the top ten clones hold around 7.7% of the sample.

The donors were roughly 40 Caucasian individuals from Russia, aged 6 to 90 years, who were systemically healthy. Each donor gave 8 to 10 milliliters of peripheral blood, drawn into EDTA-treated Vacutainer tubes. PBMCs were isolated by Ficoll-Paque density-gradient centrifugation, with at least 6 million obtained per sample. Total RNA, at least 6 micrograms per sample, was extracted from PBMCs with Trizol reagent. Naive CD45RAhigh/CD27high T cell percentages were measured by flow cytometry on a PBMC aliquot from every donor. The cysteine opens and the phenylalanine closes a CDR3 of 15 amino acids. Here the CDR3 DNA is all that survives: 45 bases in frame from base 1. CDR1 and CDR2 were assigned from the germline V gene as SGHDT and YYEEEE. On this clonotype itself: This clone's antigen is unknown. Relative to the germline gene, one junction end is altered; a read error may explain this.

This TCR was recovered from a woman in her twenties or thirties in good health. The sequenced material came from blood. Recombination joined TRBV5-6 with TRBJ1-5; confidence is insufficient to name the D gene. The DNA sequence is TGTGCCAGCAGCTTGCGGCCTTTGAGCAATCAGCCCCGGCATTTT. Its translation reads: CASSLRPLSNQPRHF.